The 26 T cell receptor beta chains presented below share a single source sample, sequenced in a study of blood T cell repertoires in COVID-19. Using immunoSEQ multiplex PCR, the repertoire was profiled, and TCRdb retains in-frame clones only, with some absent. The data hold some 250,000 clones, with 80% to 90% observed a single time. The sequenced sample was PBMCs or T cells enriched from blood (not recorded which). The receptors here all came from a woman aged 45 to 65 who had recovered from COVID-19.

The chain uses TRBV19 and TRBJ1-1; D is perhaps TRBD1 (5 bases). V was trimmed by 6 bases and J by 0 bases, leaving 23 bases between them. The germline CDR1 and CDR2 sequences are LNHDA and SQIVND (reference sequence). The CDR3 is 18 residues long. CDR3 protein: CASRKGGVAGIMNTEAFF. The CDR3 nucleotides are TGTGCCAGTAGGAAGGGCGGGGTGGCAGGGATTATGAACACTGAAGCTTTCTTT.

The chain carries TRBV5-1 and TRBJ1-4; TRBD1 agrees at 8 bases. With 4 bases clipped from V and 3 bases from J, the junction kept 5 bases outside the gene matches. CDR1 is SGHRS, CDR2 YFSETQ, per germline. CDR3 length equals 15 residues. The CDR3 DNA reads as TGCGCCAGCAGCACCGGACAGGGAGCTAATGAAAAACTGTTTTTT. Translating gives CASSTGQGANEKLFF.

CDR3 nucleotides: TGTGCCATCAGTGAGTCTCAGACAAGGGAAAAACTGTTTTTT. Its protein product is CAISESQTREKLFF. This chain links TRBV10-3 with TRBJ1-4, with D uncertain. Germline lookup yields CDR1 ENHRY and CDR2 SYGVKD. The CDR3 loop spans 14 amino acids. V shed 0 bases and J shed 8 bases, with 10 bases lying between them.

This sequence joins TRBV2 and TRBJ1-5, with 8 bases that match TRBD1. This CDR3 spans 16 amino acids. Germline CDR1 and CDR2: SNHLY and FYNNEI. Trimming cost V 5 bases and J 3 bases; bases outside gene matches: 9. The CDR3 sequence is CASSPSTTGDNQPQHF. CDR3 in DNA: TGTGCCAGCAGTCCATCGACGACAGGGGACAATCAGCCCCAGCATTTT.

The rearrangement uses TRBV2 and TRBJ2-2; a possible D gene is TRBD2 (6 bases). Germline CDR1 SNHLY, CDR2 FYNNEI. Trimming cost V 7 bases and J 2 bases, with 11 bases left between them. The CDR3 totals 14 residues. The CDR3 sequence: CASILAVNTGELFF. The CDR3 DNA reads TGTGCCAGCATTTTAGCGGTCAACACCGGGGAGCTGTTTTTT.

V usage is TRBV18 and J usage is TRBJ2-7, with D possibly matching TRBD1 (6 bases). The CDR3 loop spans 14 amino acids. The V end lost 8 bases, the J end lost 2 bases, and 16 bases lay between the germline ends. Looked up from germline, CDR1 is KGHSH and CDR2 is LQKENI. The CDR3 DNA reads TGTGCCAGCGCGCAGGGGACAACGACCTACGAGCAGTACTTC. Its translation is CASAQGTTTYEQYF.

The chain uses TRBV2 and TRBJ1-5, with D uncertain. Germline loops: CDR1 SNHLY, CDR2 FYNNEI. The CDR3 is 16 amino acids. The V and J ends lost 5 bases and 2 bases respectively, with 16 bases between them. The chain's CDR3 is CASSLNRRVGNQPQHF. CDR3 bases: TGTGCCAGCAGTCTGAACCGGAGGGTGGGCAATCAGCCCCAGCATTTT.

The J gene is TRBJ2-3, the V gene TRBV2; 7 bases align to TRBD2. V shed 3 bases, J shed 8 bases, and the junction held 11 bases outside the gene matches. Germline CDR1 SNHLY, CDR2 FYNNEI. The CDR3 is 15 amino acids. The CDR3 spells CASSDPTSSYPTQYF. CDR3 DNA sequence: TGTGCCAGCAGTGACCCGACTAGCTCTTATCCTACGCAGTATTTT.

The chain combines TRBV18 with TRBJ1-2; 8 bases agree with TRBD1. Germline CDR1 is KGHSH and CDR2 is LQKENI. The length of the CDR3 is 18 residues. V gave up 3 bases and J gave up 4 bases; unmatched junction bases: 16. CDR3 in DNA: TGTGCCAGCTCACCGCCGGACAGGGCATACGAGGTCGGCTATGGCTACACCTTC. It specifies CASSPPDRAYEVGYGYTF. Full variable domain (outside the CDR3, taken from reference TRBV18 and TRBJ1-2): NAGVMQNPRHLVRRRGQEARLRCSPMKGHSHVYWYRQLPEEGLKFMVYLQKENIIDESGMPKERFSAEFPKEGPSILRIQQVVRGDSAAYFCASSPPDRAYEVGYGYTFGSGTRLTVV.

The chain combines TRBV20-1 with TRBJ2-1; D remains ambiguous. This CDR3 has 11 residues. Germline lookup yields CDR1 DFQATT and CDR2 SNEGSKA (reference sequence). V was pared by 1 base and J by 8 bases, with 6 bases between. The CDR3 DNA is TGCAGTGCTAGAGCCCTCCATGAGCAGTTCTTC. Translation gives CSARALHEQFF.

The chain uses TRBV7-3 and TRBJ2-7, with TRBD2 matching over 11 bases. This CDR3 region has 15 residues. Germline V gene data show CDR1 as SGHTA and CDR2 as FQGTGA. The trim removed 5 bases at V and 2 bases at J, leaving 5 bases unmatched. The CDR3: CASSLAGGSPYEQYF. DNA of the CDR3: TGTGCCAGCAGCCTAGCGGGAGGATCGCCCTACGAGCAGTACTTC. The variable domain in full, with the rest retrieved from reference TRBV7-3 and TRBJ2-7, is GAGVSQTPSNKVTEKGKYVELRCDPISGHTALYWYRQSLGQGPEFLIYFQGTGAADDSGLPNDRFFAVRPEGSVSTLKIQRTERGDSAVYLCASSLAGGSPYEQYFGPGTRLTVT.

The chain uses TRBV7-8 and TRBJ2-5; D is unclear. The CDR3 is 13 residues long. Germline V gene data show CDR1 as SGHVS and CDR2 as FQNEAQ. V lost 5 bases and J 2 bases, leaving 9 bases between the germline ends. The CDR3 region has the DNA TGTGCCAGCAGCCCATCGAGACAAGAGACCCAGTACTTC. Protein: CASSPSRQETQYF.

This chain connects TRBV6-5 to TRBJ1-1; 7 bases map to TRBD1. This CDR3 spans 14 amino acids. Germline-derived CDR1 and CDR2 are MNHEY and SVGAGI. Trimming took 6 bases from V and 11 from J; bases not matched to a gene: 15. The CDR3 here is CASRGQVTTERAFF. The CDR3 bases are TGTGCCAGCAGAGGACAGGTGACTACAGAAAGGGCTTTCTTT.

This chain links TRBV3-1 (or the pseudogene TRBV3-2) with TRBJ2-3; no clear D. The V and J ends lost 0 bases and 3 bases respectively, with 7 bases between them. CDR1 is LGHDT, CDR2 YNNKEL, per germline (reference sequence). The CDR3 sequence is 14 residues long. CDR3 residues: CASSQEGGTDTQYF. The DNA of the CDR3 is TGTGCCAGCAGCCAAGAAGGCGGAACAGATACGCAGTATTTT.

V and J are TRBV24-1 and TRBJ2-2, with TRBD1 identical over 8 bases. There are 13 residues in the CDR3. The V and J ends lost 7 bases and 3 bases, in that order; junction bases with no gene match: 0. Per the germline V gene, CDR1 is KGHDR and CDR2 is SFDVKD. The CDR3: CATRTGDTGELFF. Written as DNA, the CDR3 is TGTGCCACCAGGACAGGGGACACCGGGGAGCTGTTTTTT.

V is TRBV3-1 (or the pseudogene TRBV3-2) and J is TRBJ2-2; TRBD2 matches 7 bases. The CDR3 runs 16 residues. Germline CDR1 is LGHDT and CDR2 is YNNKEL (reference sequence). V lost 4 bases to trimming and J lost 0 bases; unmatched junction nucleotides: 5. CDR3 DNA sequence: TGTGCCAGCAGCCTCCAGGGAGGGTCGAACACCGGGGAGCTGTTTTTT. Protein product: CASSLQGGSNTGELFF.

V usage is TRBV20-1 and J usage is TRBJ2-1; 11 bases map to TRBD2. The CDR3 covers 15 residues. The germline V gene has CDR1 DFQATT and CDR2 SNEGSKA (reference sequence). After removal of 3 bases from V and 10 bases from J, the junction contained 11 bases not matched to a gene. The DNA of the CDR3 is TGCAGTGCTAGTGGCCGCACTAGCGGGGGTCGGGAGCAGTTCTTC. It yields the protein CSASGRTSGGREQFF.

This clone was detected once. This chain joins TRBV2 and TRBJ1-4; TRBD1 is a possible D gene (6 bases). Trimming shortened V by 1 base and J by 7 bases, and 13 bases separated the two germline ends. This CDR3 spans 15 amino acids. Germline lookup yields CDR1 SNHLY and CDR2 FYNNEI. CDR3 sequence reads: CASSEVRGRGEKLFF. CDR3 sequence (DNA): TGTGCCAGCAGTGAAGTAAGGGGGAGGGGTGAAAAACTGTTTTTT.

The chain employs TRBV10-3 and TRBJ2-1, with 7 bases fitting TRBD2. J gave up 5 bases and V 6 bases, and 7 bases lay outside the gene matches. The germline CDR1 and CDR2 sequences are ENHRY and SYGVKD. The CDR3 sequence is 14 residues long. CDR3 nucleotide sequence: TGTGCCATCAGATCAGACGGGAGGAACAATGAGCAGTTCTTC. Its protein is CAIRSDGRNNEQFF.

The chain carries TRBV2 and TRBJ2-1, with D hard to call. The CDR3 runs to 14 residues. Trimming removed 6 bases from V and 0 bases from J, with 9 bases in between. Per the germline V gene, CDR1 is SNHLY and CDR2 is FYNNEI. CDR3 loop: CASRMLSSYNEQFF. Here the CDR3 DNA reads TGTGCCAGCAGGATGCTTAGCTCCTACAATGAGCAGTTCTTC.

This clone has just one count. CDR3 in DNA: TGTGCCAGCAGTAGCGGGAGGTTCACAGATACGCAGTATTTT. It translates to CASSSGRFTDTQYF. The J gene is TRBJ2-3, the V gene TRBV27; 9 nucleotides line up with TRBD2. V lost 5 bases, J lost 2 bases, and 2 bases stayed unmatched. This CDR3 region has 14 residues. The germline V gene has CDR1 MNHEY and CDR2 SMNVEV (reference sequence).

V gene TRBV27 combines with J gene TRBJ1-2; D possibly corresponds to TRBD1 (6 bases). The length of the CDR3 is 13 residues. The germline V and J ends were trimmed by 5 bases and 8 bases, with 15 bases remaining between them. The germline gives CDR1 MNHEY, CDR2 SMNVEV (reference sequence). The CDR3 sequence: CASSPRGAQGYTF. The CDR3 nucleotides are TGTGCCAGCAGTCCCCGGGGGGCGCAAGGCTACACCTTC.

This sequence joins TRBV6-5 and TRBJ1-1; TRBD1 might be the D (6 bases). The CDR3 contains 14 residues. Germline V gene data show CDR1 as MNHEY and CDR2 as SVGAGI. V shed 5 bases and J shed 4 bases, with 14 bases lying between them. DNA of the CDR3: TGTGCCAGCAGTAATCAACAGGGCTCCACTGAAGCTTTCTTT. Translation: CASSNQQGSTEAFF.

CDR3 sequence (DNA): TGCGCCAGCAGCCAAGCTAGCGGTTTGTCTAGCACAGATACGCAGTATTTT. Protein sequence: CASSQASGLSSTDTQYF. The chain combines TRBV4-1 with TRBJ2-3; 7 bases are a match to TRBD2. The germline gives CDR1 MGHRA, CDR2 YSYEKL. V was pared by 1 base and J by 0 bases, with 7 bases of the junction left unmatched. The CDR3 contains 17 residues.

The chain links TRBV2 to TRBJ2-1, with 7 bases matching TRBD1. Unmatched junction bases numbered 13, after V lost 6 bases and J lost 8 bases. Germline CDR1 SNHLY, CDR2 FYNNEI. The CDR3 sequence is 15 residues long. As DNA, the CDR3 is TGTGCCAGCAGACCAAACAGGGGCAGGGCTGATGAGCAGTTCTTC. Its translation: CASRPNRGRADEQFF.

This rearrangement joins TRBV5-1 to TRBJ2-1; 10 bases align to TRBD1. CDR3 length: 15 residues. The V and J ends lost 1 base and 9 bases, in that order; junction bases with no gene match: 7. Per germline, CDR1 SGHRS and CDR2 YFSETQ. The CDR3 nucleotides read TGCGCCAGCAGCTTGACGGGACAGGGGACCACTGAGCAGTTCTTC. It is translated as CASSLTGQGTTEQFF.